This TCR beta chain came from a study of T cells in Graves' hyperthyroidism and ophthalmopathy. Study-level background: The authors collected peripheral blood at initial diagnosis, before any treatment.

This clonotype appeared many times. V gave up 3 bases and J gave up 4 bases, with 12 bases separating them. The CDR3 has 14 residues. From germline, CDR1 is MDHEN and CDR2 SYDVKM. RNA transcripts served as the template for amplifying TCR beta CDR3 regions. The HTBI primer set drove a first-round RT-PCR of the TCR CDR3. TCRdb recomputed calls from the multiplex PCR reads with MiXCR, one row per CDR3 protein. Here the sample spans around 340,000 distinct CDR3 sequences, 15% to 20% being singletons. Diagnosis relied on clinical symptoms, serum thyroxine and TRAb, thyroid ultrasound and orbital computed tomography.

Sequencing used blood. The TCR was taken from a woman aged 45-65 years with Graves' hyperthyroidism. The V gene is TRBV28, the J gene TRBJ1-2, with D unclear. CDR3 sequence: CASSFSDSGYGYTF. The CDR3 DNA reads as TGTGCCAGCAGTTTCTCGGACTCGGGCTATGGCTACACCTTC.